The clone carrying this T cell receptor (beta chain) was recorded at least ten times. Its antigen is not known. Deletions cut 4 bases from V and 7 bases from J, with 7 bases between. The CDR3 covers 11 residues. Germline assignment: CDR1 MGHDK and CDR2 SYGVNS. The sample originates from a study of response to subunit inactivated influenza vaccine. Study-wide points: Authors proposed each seasonal influenza vaccination draws in few new T cells.

TCRdb re-called the RT-PCR reads through MiXCR, storing one row per CDR3 protein. The repertoire holds approximately 290,000 distinct CDR3 sequences, with around 22% as singletons. The sequences come from PBMCs from blood, collected 21 months after vaccination. This TCR was recovered from a man aged 50 to 69 who received an inactivated influenza vaccine. This chain connects TRBV25-1 to TRBJ1-2; no firm D call. CDR3 amino acids: CASSVIGGYTF. The CDR3, as DNA: TGTGCCAGCAGTGTAATAGGTGGCTACACCTTC.